Listed below are T cell receptor beta chains from one sample, sequenced in a study of Tregs in tolerant kidney transplant recipients. Some clones are missing from TCRdb's copy, which holds only in-frame ones; the method was immunoSEQ multiplex PCR. The profile shows fewer than 65,000 clones, approximately 85% of them singletons. Here the sequenced sample was Tregs from blood, taken before the transplant. Receptor source: a human donor who received a combined kidney and bone marrow transplant. Both conserved end residues are part of each CDR3.

cdr3_length j_call v_call cdr3_aa
13 TRBJ2-5 TRBV5-1 CASSPGLGETQYF
14 TRBJ2-5 TRBV7-9 CASSPTLYQETQYF
18 TRBJ2-7 TRBV10-3 CAISTSGLAGPPSYEQYF
13 TRBJ1-2 TRBV30 CAWTPGQRYGYTF
14 TRBJ1-1 TRBV27 CASSRATPGAEAFF
17 TRBJ2-3 TRBV19 CASSIDPRASGTDTQYF
16 TRBJ2-1 TRBV28 CASSFGRAGESNEQFF
12 TRBJ2-1 TRBV29-1 CSVAGNRDEQFF
14 TRBJ2-5 TRBV12-2 CASRSFVGEETQYF
15 TRBJ1-2 TRBV2 CASSVRPGGGDGYTF
17 TRBJ1-3 TRBV4-1 CASSQGAEDRAGNTIYF
17 TRBJ1-2 TRBV19 CASSQGAGGLWAYGYTF
14 TRBJ1-2 TRBV4-3 CASSQDPTLHGYTF
17 TRBJ2-1 TRBV4-1 CASSQVGTGGFFYEQFF
15 TRBJ2-7 TRBV18 CASSPRTSGNYEQYF
14 TRBJ2-2 TRBV15 CATSRDMGTGELFF
15 TRBJ1-1 TRBV5-1 CASSSWTQMNTEAFF
15 TRBJ2-5 TRBV28 CASSSDTRWGETQYF
13 TRBJ2-1 TRBV19 CASSRLAGNEQFF
16 TRBJ2-7 TRBV29-1 CSVRGGTSGSSYEQYF
17 TRBJ2-3 TRBV11-2 CASSNQRLAGVSDTQYF
17 TRBJ2-1 TRBV27 CASSLASGWSRYNEQFF
15 TRBJ2-1 TRBV19 CASSNGLALVGEQFF
16 TRBJ2-2 TRBV5-1 CASSFSSGSPTGELFF
12 TRBJ2-3 TRBV11-2 CASSPGGGTQYF
13 TRBJ1-2 TRBV7-2 CASSIEPGVGYTF
15 TRBJ1-2 TRBV18 CASSPVPGGGNGYTF
13 TRBJ1-1 TRBV19 CASGTVSFTEAFF
14 TRBJ2-2 TRBV27 CASLSRMGPGELFF
18 TRBJ2-5 TRBV5-1 CASSLTPTSGGYQETQYF
14 TRBJ1-5 TRBV4-1 CASSQSEADQPQHF
15 TRBJ2-7 TRBV28 CASSLPDTFSYEQYF
13 TRBJ2-7 TRBV7-9 CASSLVTAYEQYF
16 TRBJ2-7 TRBV5-6 CASSLDPGQGFYEQYF
19 TRBJ2-1 TRBV1 CTSSPTGGSGRDIWDEQFF
14 TRBJ2-1 TRBV6-1 CASAVGPGVNEQFF
15 TRBJ2-5 TRBV9 CASSGLQGLRETQYF
17 TRBJ1-3 TRBV23-1 CASSHTPQGRTGNTIYF
15 TRBJ1-5 TRBV6-5 CASSYDRTGVGPQHF
14 TRBJ2-7 TRBV5-1 CASSSGTSRGEQYF
13 TRBJ1-1 TRBV18 CASSRTGESEAFF
13 TRBJ1-6 TRBV2 CTSVGTYNSPLHF
14 TRBJ2-2 TRBV9 CASSPGLVVGELFF
12 TRBJ2-1 TRBV28 CASSPDYNEQFF
15 TRBJ2-2 TRBV5-6 CASTFDRGGTGELFF
13 TRBJ1-5 TRBV6-5 CARGTGGYQPQHF
14 TRBJ2-7 TRBV7-8 CASSFDRAYDEQYF
17 TRBJ1-2 TRBV5-5 CASSLVSSGGANYGYTF
12 TRBJ1-1 TRBV25-1 CASSEWDTEAFF
14 TRBJ1-1 TRBV5-1 CASSLVISNTEAFF
18 TRBJ2-3 TRBV4-1 CASSQAGIAGNGPDTQYF
14 TRBJ2-3 TRBV28 CASSRRDFTDTQYF
16 TRBJ2-7 TRBV5-1 CASSPLGISGRAEQYF